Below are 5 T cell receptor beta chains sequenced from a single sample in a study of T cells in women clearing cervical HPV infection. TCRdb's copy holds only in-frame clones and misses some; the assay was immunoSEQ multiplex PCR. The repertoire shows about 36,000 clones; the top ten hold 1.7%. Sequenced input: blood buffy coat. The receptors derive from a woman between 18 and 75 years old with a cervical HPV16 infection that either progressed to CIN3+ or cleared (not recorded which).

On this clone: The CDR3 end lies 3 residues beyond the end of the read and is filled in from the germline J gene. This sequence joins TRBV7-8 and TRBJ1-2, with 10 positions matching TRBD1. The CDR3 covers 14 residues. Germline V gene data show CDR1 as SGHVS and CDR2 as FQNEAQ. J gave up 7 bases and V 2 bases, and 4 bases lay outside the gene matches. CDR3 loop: CASSLRDRGPGYTF. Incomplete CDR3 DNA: TGTGCCAGCAGCTTAAGAGACAGGGGGCCTGGC.

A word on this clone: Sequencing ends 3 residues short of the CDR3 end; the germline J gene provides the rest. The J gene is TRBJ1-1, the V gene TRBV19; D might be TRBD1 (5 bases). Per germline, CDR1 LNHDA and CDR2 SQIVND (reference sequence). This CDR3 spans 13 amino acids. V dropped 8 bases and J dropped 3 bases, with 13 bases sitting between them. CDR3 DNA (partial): TGTGCCAGTGATGCGGGGACTGACACTGAA. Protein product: CASDAGTDTE. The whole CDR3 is CASDAGTDTEAFF.

The CDR3: CATGPGTSISDYTF. The CDR3 DNA, read in part, is TGTGCCACAGGGCCCGGGACTAGCATCTCTGAC. This chain connects TRBV6-2 or TRBV6-3 to TRBJ1-2; D perhaps matches TRBD1 (5 bases). The read finishes 3 residues shy of the CDR3 end, and the germline J gene is used to complete it. Germline V gene lookup returns CDR1 MNHEY and CDR2 SVGEGT. This CDR3 contains 14 residues.

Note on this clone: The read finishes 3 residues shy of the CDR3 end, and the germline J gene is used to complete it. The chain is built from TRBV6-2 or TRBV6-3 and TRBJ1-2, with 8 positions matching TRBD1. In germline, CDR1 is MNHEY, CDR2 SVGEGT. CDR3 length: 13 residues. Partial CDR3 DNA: TGTGCCAGCAGTTACGGACAGGGCTACGAC. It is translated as CASSYGQGYD. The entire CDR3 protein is CASSYGQGYDYTF.

The covered CDR3 bases are TGTGCCAGTAGTTCACCCCCCTCAGGGGCCCACGAG. Its protein is CASSSPPSGAHE. The CDR3 in its entirety is CASSSPPSGAHEQYF. The chain joins TRBV19 to TRBJ2-7, with a possible D match to TRBD1 (6 bases). The CDR3 end falls 3 residues outside the read, so it is completed with the germline J gene. V gave up 5 bases and J gave up 5 bases, with 19 bases separating them. The CDR3 is made up of 15 amino acids. Per germline, CDR1 LNHDA and CDR2 SQIVND (reference sequence).